The present entry profiles one TCR beta chain with its context. Using immunoSEQ multiplex PCR, the repertoire was profiled, and TCRdb retains in-frame clones only, with some absent. The table lists more than 45,000 clones, 85% to 90% of them singletons. The sample belongs to a study of cytomegalovirus exposure and HLA in healthy donors. There are 15 residues in the CDR3. Trimming removed 0 bases at V and 5 bases at J, with 13 bases between. The germline gives CDR1 LGHNA, CDR2 YNFKEQ. The genes are TRBV4-2 and TRBJ1-2, with unresolved D. This TCR came from a woman between 18 and 29 years old in good health and CMV-seronegative. The specimen sequenced was PBMCs. The DNA for the CDR3 is TGTGCCAGCAGCCAAGATGGGTCGAGGGCTTATGGCTACACCTTC. Translation gives CASSQDGSRAYGYTF.